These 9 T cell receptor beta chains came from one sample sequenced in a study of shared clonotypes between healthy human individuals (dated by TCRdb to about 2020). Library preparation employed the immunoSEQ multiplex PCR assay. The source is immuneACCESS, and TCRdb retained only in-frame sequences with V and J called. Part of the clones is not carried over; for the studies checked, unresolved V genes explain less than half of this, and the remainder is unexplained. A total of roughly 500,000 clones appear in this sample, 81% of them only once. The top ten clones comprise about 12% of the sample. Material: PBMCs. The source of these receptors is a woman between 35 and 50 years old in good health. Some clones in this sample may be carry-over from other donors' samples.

The CDR3 here is CASSHDSNQPQHF. The CDR3 region has the DNA TGTGCCAGCTCACATGATAGCAATCAGCCCCAGCATTTT. This rearrangement joins TRBV18 to TRBJ1-5; D is ambiguous. The CDR3 is 13 residues long. Trimming shortened V by 4 bases and J by 0 bases, and 4 bases separated the two germline ends. Germline lookup yields CDR1 KGHSH and CDR2 LQKENI.

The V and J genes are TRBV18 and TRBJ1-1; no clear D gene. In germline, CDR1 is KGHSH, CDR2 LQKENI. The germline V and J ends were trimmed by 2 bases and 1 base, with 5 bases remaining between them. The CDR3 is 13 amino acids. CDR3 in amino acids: CASSPNENTEAFF. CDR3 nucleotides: TGTGCCAGCTCACCAAACGAGAACACTGAAGCTTTCTTT.

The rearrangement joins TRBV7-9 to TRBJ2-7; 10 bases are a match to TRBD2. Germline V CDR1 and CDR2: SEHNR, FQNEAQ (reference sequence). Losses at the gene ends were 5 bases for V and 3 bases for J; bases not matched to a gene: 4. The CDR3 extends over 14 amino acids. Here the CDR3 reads CASSLGLASYEQYF. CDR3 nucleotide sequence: TGTGCCAGCAGCCTGGGACTAGCGAGCTACGAGCAGTACTTC.

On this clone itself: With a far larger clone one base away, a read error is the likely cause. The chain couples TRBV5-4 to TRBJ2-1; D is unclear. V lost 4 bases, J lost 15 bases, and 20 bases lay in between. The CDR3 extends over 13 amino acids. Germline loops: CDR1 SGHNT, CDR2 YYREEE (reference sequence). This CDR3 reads CASSTCTAGLLFF. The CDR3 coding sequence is TGTGCCAGCAGCACCTGTACCGCCGGTCTCTTGTTCTTC. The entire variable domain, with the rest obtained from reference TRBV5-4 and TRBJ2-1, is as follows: ETGVTQSPTHLIKTRGQQVTLRCSSQSGHNTVSWYQQALGQGPQFIFQYYREEENGRGNFPPRFSGLQFPNYSSELNVNALELDDSALYLCASSTCTAGLLFFGPGTRLTVL.

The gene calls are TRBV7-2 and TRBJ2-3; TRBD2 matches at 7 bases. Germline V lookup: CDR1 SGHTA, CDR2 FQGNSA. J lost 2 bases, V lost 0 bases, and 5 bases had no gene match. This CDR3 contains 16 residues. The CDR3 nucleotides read TGTGCCAGCAGCTTAGCGGGGCTAGCGGTCACAGATACGCAGTATTTT. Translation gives CASSLAGLAVTDTQYF.

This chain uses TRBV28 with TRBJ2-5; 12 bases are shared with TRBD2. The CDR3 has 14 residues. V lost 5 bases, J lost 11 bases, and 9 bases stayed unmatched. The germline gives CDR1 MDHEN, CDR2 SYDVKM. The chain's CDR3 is CASSPTSGRFVQYF. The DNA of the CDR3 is TGTGCCAGCAGTCCCACTAGCGGGAGGTTTGTGCAGTACTTC.

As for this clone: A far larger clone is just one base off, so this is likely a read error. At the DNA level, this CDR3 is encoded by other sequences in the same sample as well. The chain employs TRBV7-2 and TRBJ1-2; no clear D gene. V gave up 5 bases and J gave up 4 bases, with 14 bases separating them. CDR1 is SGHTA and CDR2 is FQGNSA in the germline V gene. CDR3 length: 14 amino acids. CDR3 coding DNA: TGTGCCAGCAGCCTAGGGTCAATACCCTATGGCTACACCTTC. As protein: CASSLGSIPYGYTF.

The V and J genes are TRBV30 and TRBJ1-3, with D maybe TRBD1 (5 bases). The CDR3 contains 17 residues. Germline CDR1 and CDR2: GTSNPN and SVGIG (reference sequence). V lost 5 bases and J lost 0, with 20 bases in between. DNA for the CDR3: TGTGCCTGGGCCCCCCTGTCGAGGGGATTCTCTGGAAACACCATATATTTT. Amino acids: CAWAPLSRGFSGNTIYF.

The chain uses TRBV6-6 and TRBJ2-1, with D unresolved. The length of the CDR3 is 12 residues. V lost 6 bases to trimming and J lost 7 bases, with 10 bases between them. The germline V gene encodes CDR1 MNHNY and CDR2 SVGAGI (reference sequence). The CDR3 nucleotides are TGTGCCAGCAGATACGAGAGGAATGAGCAGTTCTTC. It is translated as CASRYERNEQFF.